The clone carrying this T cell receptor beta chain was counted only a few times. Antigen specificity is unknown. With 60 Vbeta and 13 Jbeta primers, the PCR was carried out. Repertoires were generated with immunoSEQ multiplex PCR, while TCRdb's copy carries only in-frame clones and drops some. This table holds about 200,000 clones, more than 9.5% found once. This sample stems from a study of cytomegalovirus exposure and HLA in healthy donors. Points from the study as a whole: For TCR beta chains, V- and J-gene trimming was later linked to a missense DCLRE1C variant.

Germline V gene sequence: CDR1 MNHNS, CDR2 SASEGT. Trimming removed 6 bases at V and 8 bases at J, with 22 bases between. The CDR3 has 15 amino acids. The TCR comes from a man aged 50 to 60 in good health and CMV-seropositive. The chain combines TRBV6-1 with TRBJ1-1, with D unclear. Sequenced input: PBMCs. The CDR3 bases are TGTGCCAGCAGAAATCCCGGGCGGGATGGCTTAGAAGCTTTCTTT. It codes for CASRNPGRDGLEAFF.